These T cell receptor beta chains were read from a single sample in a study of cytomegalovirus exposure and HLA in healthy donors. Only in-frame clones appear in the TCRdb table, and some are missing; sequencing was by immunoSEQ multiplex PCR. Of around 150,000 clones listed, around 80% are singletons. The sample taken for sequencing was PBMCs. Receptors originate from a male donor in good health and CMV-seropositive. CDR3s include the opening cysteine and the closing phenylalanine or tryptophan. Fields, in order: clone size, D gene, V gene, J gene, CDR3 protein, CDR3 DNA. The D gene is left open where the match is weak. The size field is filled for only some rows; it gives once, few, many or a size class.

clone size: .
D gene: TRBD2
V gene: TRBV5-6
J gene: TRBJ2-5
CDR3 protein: CASSYRLAGAQETQYF
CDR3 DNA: TGTGCCAGCAGCTACCGACTAGCGGGAGCTCAAGAGACCCAGTACTTC

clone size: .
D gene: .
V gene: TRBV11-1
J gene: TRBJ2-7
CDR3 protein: CASSTRQVYEQYF
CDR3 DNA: TGTGCCAGCAGCACCCGACAGGTTTACGAGCAGTACTTC

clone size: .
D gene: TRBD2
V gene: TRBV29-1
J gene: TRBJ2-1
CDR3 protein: CSVWGSGSNEQFF
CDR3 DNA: TGCAGCGTTTGGGGTAGCGGGAGCAATGAGCAGTTCTTC

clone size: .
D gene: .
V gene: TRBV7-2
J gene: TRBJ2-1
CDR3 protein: CASSLDGSSYNEQFF
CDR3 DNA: TGTGCCAGCAGCTTAGATGGGAGCTCCTACAATGAGCAGTTCTTC

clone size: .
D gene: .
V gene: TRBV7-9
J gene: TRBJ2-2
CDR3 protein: CSSPLASSLGGELFF
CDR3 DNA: TGTTCCAGCCCTCTAGCGTCCTCCTTGGGCGGGGAGCTGTTTTTT

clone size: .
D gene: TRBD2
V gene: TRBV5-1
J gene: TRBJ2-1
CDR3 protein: CASSRTSASENYNEQFF
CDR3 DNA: TGCGCCAGCAGCAGGACTAGCGCATCTGAGAACTACAATGAGCAGTTCTTC

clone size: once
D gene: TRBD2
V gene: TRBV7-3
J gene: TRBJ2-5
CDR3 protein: CASSLGGRAFGETQYF
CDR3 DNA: TGTGCCAGCAGCTTGGGCGGGAGGGCGTTCGGAGAGACCCAGTACTTC

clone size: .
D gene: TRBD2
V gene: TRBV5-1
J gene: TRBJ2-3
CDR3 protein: CASSLLAVPTDTQYF
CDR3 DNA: TGCGCCAGCAGCCTCCTAGCGGTCCCCACAGATACGCAGTATTTT

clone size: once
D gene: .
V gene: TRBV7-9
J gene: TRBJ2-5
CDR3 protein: CASSPQGTLQETQYF
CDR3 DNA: TGTGCCAGCAGCCCCCAGGGTACCCTCCAAGAGACCCAGTACTTC

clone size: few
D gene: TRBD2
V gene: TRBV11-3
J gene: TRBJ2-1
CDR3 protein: CASSLETSGYNEQFF
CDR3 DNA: TGTGCCAGCAGCTTGGAGACTAGCGGCTACAATGAGCAGTTCTTC

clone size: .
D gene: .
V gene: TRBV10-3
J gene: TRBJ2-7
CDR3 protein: CAIGAPTAYEQYF
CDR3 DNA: TGTGCCATTGGGGCCCCAACGGCCTACGAGCAGTACTTC

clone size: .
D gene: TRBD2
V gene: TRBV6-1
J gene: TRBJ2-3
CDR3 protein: CASSLTSGTTDTQYF
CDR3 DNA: TGTGCCAGCAGTCTGACTAGCGGGACGACAGATACGCAGTATTTT

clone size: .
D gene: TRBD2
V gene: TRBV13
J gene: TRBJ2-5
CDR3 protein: CASSYDYGGGRQETQYF
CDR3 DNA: TGTGCCAGCAGCTACGACTATGGCGGGGGACGCCAGGAGACCCAGTACTTC

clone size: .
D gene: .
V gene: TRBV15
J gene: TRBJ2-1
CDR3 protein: CATSGSAQLYNEQFF
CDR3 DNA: TGTGCCACCAGCGGTAGCGCCCAGCTCTACAATGAGCAGTTCTTC

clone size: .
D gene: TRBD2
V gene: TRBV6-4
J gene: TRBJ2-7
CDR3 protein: CASSDSTSGSHEQYF
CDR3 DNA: TGTGCCAGCAGTGACTCGACTAGCGGGAGCCACGAGCAGTACTTC

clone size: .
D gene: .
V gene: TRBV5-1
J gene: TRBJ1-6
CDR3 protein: CASSPEPQGFNSPLHF
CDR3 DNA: TGCGCCAGCAGCCCGGAACCCCAGGGGTTTAATTCACCCCTCCACTTT

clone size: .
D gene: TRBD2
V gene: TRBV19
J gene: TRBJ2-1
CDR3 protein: CASSILIREGRSNEQFF
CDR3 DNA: TGTGCCAGTAGTATCCTGATTCGGGAGGGCCGAAGCAATGAGCAGTTCTTC

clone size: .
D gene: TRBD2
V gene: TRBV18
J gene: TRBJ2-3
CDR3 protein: CASSPPAAGVTDTQYF
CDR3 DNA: TGTGCCAGCTCACCACCGGCAGCGGGAGTCACAGATACGCAGTATTTT

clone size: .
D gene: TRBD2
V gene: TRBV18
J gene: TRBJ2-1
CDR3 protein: CASSLSSGSYEQFF
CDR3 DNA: TGTGCCAGCTCCCTGTCTAGCGGGAGTTATGAGCAGTTCTTC

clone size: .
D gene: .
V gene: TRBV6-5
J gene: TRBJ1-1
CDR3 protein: CASSLITGSNTEAFF
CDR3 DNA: TGTGCCAGCAGTTTAATAACAGGGTCCAACACTGAAGCTTTCTTT

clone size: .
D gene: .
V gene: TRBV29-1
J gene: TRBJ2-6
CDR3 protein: CSVEDRTWGANVLTF
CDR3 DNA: TGCAGCGTTGAGGACCGGACATGGGGGGCCAACGTCCTGACTTTC

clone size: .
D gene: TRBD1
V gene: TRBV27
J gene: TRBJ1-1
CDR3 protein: CASSLGVDRAEAFF
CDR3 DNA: TGTGCCAGCAGTTTAGGCGTGGACAGGGCAGAAGCTTTCTTT

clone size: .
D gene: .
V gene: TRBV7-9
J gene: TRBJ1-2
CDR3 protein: CASSPLAGWSNYGYTF
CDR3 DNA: TGTGCCAGCAGCCCCCTCGCGGGATGGTCCAACTATGGCTACACCTTC

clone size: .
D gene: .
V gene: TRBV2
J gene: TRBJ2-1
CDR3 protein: CASSGGLYNEQFF
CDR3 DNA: TGTGCCAGCAGCGGAGGGCTCTACAATGAGCAGTTCTTC

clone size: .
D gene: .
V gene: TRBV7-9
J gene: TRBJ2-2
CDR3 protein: CASSLPGAGELFF
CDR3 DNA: TGTGCCAGCAGCTTACCAGGGGCCGGGGAGCTGTTTTTT

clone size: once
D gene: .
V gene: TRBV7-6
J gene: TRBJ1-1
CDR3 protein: CASSSRVTEAFF
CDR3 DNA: TGTGCCAGCAGCTCCAGGGTCACTGAAGCTTTCTTT

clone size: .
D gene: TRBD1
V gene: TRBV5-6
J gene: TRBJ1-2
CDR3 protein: CASSALGTGGAGLDGYTF
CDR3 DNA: TGTGCCAGCAGCGCACTCGGGACAGGGGGCGCCGGTTTGGATGGCTACACCTTC

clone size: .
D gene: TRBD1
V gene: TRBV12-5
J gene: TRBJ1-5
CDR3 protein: CASGSQGAQPQHF
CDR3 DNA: TGTGCTAGTGGATCACAGGGGGCCCAGCCCCAGCATTTT

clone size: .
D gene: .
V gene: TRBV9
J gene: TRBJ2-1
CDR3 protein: CASSSRAGNEQFF
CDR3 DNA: TGTGCCAGCAGCTCCCGCGCGGGCAATGAGCAGTTCTTC

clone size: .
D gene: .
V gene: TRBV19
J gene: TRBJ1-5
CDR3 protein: CASSIDISSNQPQHF
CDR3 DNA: TGTGCCAGTAGTATAGATATATCTAGCAATCAGCCCCAGCATTTT

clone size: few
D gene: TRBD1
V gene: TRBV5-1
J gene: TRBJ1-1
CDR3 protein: CASSGTGVNTEAFF
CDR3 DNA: TGCGCCAGCAGCGGGACAGGAGTGAACACTGAAGCTTTCTTT

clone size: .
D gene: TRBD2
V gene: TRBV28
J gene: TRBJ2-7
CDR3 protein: CASRPSASGGYEQYF
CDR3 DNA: TGTGCCAGCAGACCATCGGCTAGCGGGGGATACGAGCAGTACTTC

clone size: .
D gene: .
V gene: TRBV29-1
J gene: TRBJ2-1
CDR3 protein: CSVEEVRTRQASEQFF
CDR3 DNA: TGCAGCGTTGAAGAAGTGCGGACTAGACAGGCCTCCGAGCAGTTCTTC

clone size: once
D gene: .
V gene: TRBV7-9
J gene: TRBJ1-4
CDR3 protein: CASSPSLNEKLFF
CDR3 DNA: TGTGCCAGCAGCCCTAGTCTCAATGAAAAACTGTTTTTT

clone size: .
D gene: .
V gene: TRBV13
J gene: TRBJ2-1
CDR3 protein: CASTMEVGGPYNEQFF
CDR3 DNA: TGTGCCAGCACCATGGAGGTGGGGGGACCATACAATGAGCAGTTCTTC

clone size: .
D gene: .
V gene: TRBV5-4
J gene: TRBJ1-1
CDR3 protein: CASSSGQNTEAFF
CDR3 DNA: TGTGCCAGCAGCTCCGGACAAAACACTGAAGCTTTCTTT

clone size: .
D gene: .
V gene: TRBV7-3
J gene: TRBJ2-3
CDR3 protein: CASSSDYTDTQYF
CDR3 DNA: TGTGCCAGCAGCTCTGACTACACAGATACGCAGTATTTT

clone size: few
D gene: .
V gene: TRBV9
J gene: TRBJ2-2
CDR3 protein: CASSVAASPPGELFF
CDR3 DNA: TGTGCCAGCAGCGTAGCTGCTAGCCCCCCCGGGGAGCTGTTTTTT

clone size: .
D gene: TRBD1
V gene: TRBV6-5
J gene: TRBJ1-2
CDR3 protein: CASRKSGGDIFF
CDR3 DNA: TGTGCCAGCAGAAAGTCAGGGGGCGACATCTTCTTC

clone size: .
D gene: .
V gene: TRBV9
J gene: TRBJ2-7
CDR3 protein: CASSALPTGTYEQYF
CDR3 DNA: TGTGCCAGCAGCGCCTTGCCGACAGGCACCTACGAGCAGTACTTC

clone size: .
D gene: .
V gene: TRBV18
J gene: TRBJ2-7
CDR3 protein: CASSPRLEQYF
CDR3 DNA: TGTGCCAGCTCACCTCGACTCGAGCAGTACTTC

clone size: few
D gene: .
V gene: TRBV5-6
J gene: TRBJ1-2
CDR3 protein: CASSLLAVAGPNYGYTF
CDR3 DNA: TGTGCCAGCAGCTTGTTGGCGGTGGCAGGGCCGAACTATGGCTACACCTTC

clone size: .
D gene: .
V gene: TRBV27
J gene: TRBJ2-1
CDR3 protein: CASTTGLSGSNEQFF
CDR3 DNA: TGTGCCAGCACCACGGGCTTAAGCGGATCCAATGAGCAGTTCTTC

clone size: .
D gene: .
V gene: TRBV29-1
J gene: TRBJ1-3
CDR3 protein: CSVQGISGNTIYF
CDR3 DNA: TGCAGCGTCCAGGGTATCTCTGGAAACACCATATATTTT

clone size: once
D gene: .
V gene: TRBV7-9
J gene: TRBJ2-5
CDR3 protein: CASSMDRGVGTQYF
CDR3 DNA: TGTGCCAGCAGCATGGACCGGGGAGTTGGGACCCAGTACTTC

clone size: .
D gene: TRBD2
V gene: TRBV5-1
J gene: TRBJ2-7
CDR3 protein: CASSPVISGSYEQYF
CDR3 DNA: TGCGCCAGCAGCCCCGTGATAAGCGGGAGTTACGAGCAGTACTTC

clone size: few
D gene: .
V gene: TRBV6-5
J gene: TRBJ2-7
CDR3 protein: CATRGWGVRVYEQYF
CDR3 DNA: TGTGCCACCAGGGGATGGGGCGTGAGAGTCTACGAGCAGTACTTC

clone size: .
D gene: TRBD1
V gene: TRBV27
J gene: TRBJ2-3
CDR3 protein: CASKLTGSDTQYF
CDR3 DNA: TGTGCCAGCAAGTTGACAGGGTCAGATACGCAGTATTTT

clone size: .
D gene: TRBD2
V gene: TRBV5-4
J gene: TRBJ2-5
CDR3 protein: CASSLMREETQYF
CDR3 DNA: TGTGCCAGCAGCTTGATGCGGGAGGAGACCCAGTACTTC

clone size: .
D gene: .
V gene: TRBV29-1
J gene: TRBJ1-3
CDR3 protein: CSVEVVSSGNTIYF
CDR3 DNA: TGCAGCGTTGAAGTCGTCAGCTCTGGAAACACCATATATTTT